One sample yielded the 30 T cell receptor beta chains listed below, sequenced in a study of shared clonotypes between healthy human individuals. The naive CD8 fraction comprised CD45RO-negative cells positively selected for CCR7 and excluded terminally differentiated effector memory CD45RA+ cells. The assay was immunoSEQ multiplex PCR, and TCRdb's table has in-frame clones only and misses some. This table holds 800,000 or so clones, 95% to 97% found once. The sequenced material came from naive CD8+ T cells sorted from blood. The receptors derive from a man aged 25-45 years in good health.

The genes are TRBV11-2 and TRBJ2-7, with D perhaps being TRBD1 or TRBD2 (5 bases each). V was clipped by 10 bases and J by 5 bases, with 15 bases between them. In germline, CDR1 is SGHAT, CDR2 FQNNGV. The CDR3 length is 12 residues. This chain's CDR3 is CATEGISHEQYF. The CDR3 bases are TGTGCCACCGAGGGGATATCCCACGAGCAGTACTTC.

The CDR3 DNA follows: TGTGCCAGCAGCTTACAGGGGCAGCTACCTGGGGCCAACGTCCTGACTTTC. Translating it yields CASSLQGQLPGANVLTF. The V call is TRBV7-2, the J call TRBJ2-6; tentatively, D is TRBD1 (6 bases). V lost 2 bases, J lost 2 bases, and 13 bases lay in between. Germline CDR1 is SGHTA and CDR2 is FQGNSA. The CDR3 runs to 17 residues.

In this sample, this clone turned up once. The chain has TRBV5-1 and TRBJ1-2; D unclear. V was pared by 4 bases and J by 5 bases, with 9 bases between. CDR1 and CDR2 from the germline V gene are SGHRS and YFSETQ. CDR3 length equals 12 residues. CDR3 coding DNA: TGCGCCAGCAGCCCAGGACGGTATGGCTACACCTTC. It is translated as CASSPGRYGYTF.

The chain recombines TRBV5-1 with TRBJ2-5, with TRBD2 as a possible D gene (6 bases). The CDR3 runs to 16 residues. Germline CDR1 SGHRS, CDR2 YFSETQ. Trimming stripped 1 base from V and 2 bases from J, with 15 bases between. The CDR3 DNA follows: TGCGCCAGCAGCTTGACTAGCTTCGACTGGCAAGAGACCCAGTACTTC. This translates into CASSLTSFDWQETQYF.

The rearrangement joins TRBV14 to TRBJ2-3; D not certain. V was clipped by 1 base and J by 5 bases, with 10 bases between them. The CDR3 loop spans 14 amino acids. Per germline, CDR1 SGHDN and CDR2 FVKESK. Written as DNA, the CDR3 is TGTGCCAGCAGCCAAGGACTTGCCGGAGATACGCAGTATTTT. Translating it yields CASSQGLAGDTQYF.

V is TRBV7-9 and J is TRBJ2-2, with 9 bases matching TRBD1. The ends lost 1 base at V and 5 bases at J; junction bases unmatched: 2. CDR1 is SEHNR and CDR2 is FQNEAQ in the germline V gene (reference sequence). The CDR3 has 15 amino acids. The CDR3: CASSLDRGQTGELFF. The CDR3 DNA is TGTGCCAGCAGCTTAGACAGGGGGCAGACCGGGGAGCTGTTTTTT.

Details on this clone: One end of the junction does not line up with germline, which may come from a read error. The chain has TRBV14 and TRBJ2-3; D unresolved. The CDR3 loop spans 14 amino acids. Germline CDR1 and CDR2: SGHDN and FVKESK. The CDR3 region is CVSSPTGYTDTQYF. The CDR3, as DNA: TGTGTCAGCAGCCCCACCGGGTATACAGATACGCAGTATTTT.

The chain joins TRBV5-3 to TRBJ2-7; D not resolved. TRBV5-3 is sorted into the ORF group, with uncertain function. The CDR3 spans 10 residues. V was pared by 7 bases and J by 4 bases, with 6 bases between. In DNA form, the CDR3 reads TGTGCCAGAGACATGTACGAGCAGTACTTC. Amino acid sequence: CARDMYEQYF.

The V and J genes are TRBV11-2 and TRBJ2-7; 7 bases are shared with TRBD2. There are 16 residues in the CDR3. Germline V CDR1 and CDR2: SGHAT, FQNNGV. Trimming removed 5 bases from V and 2 bases from J; junction bases left unmatched: 12. The CDR3 is CASSNTSGEKAYEQYF. CDR3 coding DNA: TGTGCCAGCAGCAACACCAGCGGGGAGAAGGCCTACGAGCAGTACTTC.

The chain couples TRBV9 to TRBJ2-2, with 8 nucleotides matching TRBD2. CDR3 length: 17 residues. The V and J ends lost 4 bases and 2 bases, in that order; junction bases with no gene match: 10. Germline lookup yields CDR1 SGDLS and CDR2 YYNGEE. The CDR3 region is CASSSGALAGNTGELFF. For the CDR3, the DNA is TGTGCCAGCAGCTCAGGGGCCCTAGCGGGTAACACCGGGGAGCTGTTTTTT. Full variable domain (missing parts from reference TRBV9 and TRBJ2-2): DSGVTQTPKHLITATGQRVTLRCSPRSGDLSVYWYQQSLDQGLQFLIQYYNGEERAKGNILERFSAQQFPDLHSELNLSSLELGDSALYFCASSSGALAGNTGELFFGEGSRLTVL.

The chain recombines TRBV10-3 with TRBJ2-1; TRBD2 agrees at 10 bases. This CDR3 spans 17 amino acids. The germline gives CDR1 ENHRY, CDR2 SYGVKD. V lost 6 bases and J lost 10; bases outside the gene matches: 18. The CDR3 sequence: CAIRRTGSLAGEGEQFF. Here the CDR3 DNA reads TGTGCCATCAGAAGGACAGGGAGCCTAGCGGGAGAGGGGGAGCAGTTCTTC.

The chain links TRBV7-9 to TRBJ2-7; tentatively, D is TRBD1 or TRBD2 (7 bases each). This CDR3 comprises 15 residues. V lost 5 bases, J lost 6 bases, and 20 bases lay in between. Germline V lookup: CDR1 SEHNR, CDR2 FQNEAQ (reference sequence). CDR3 protein: CASSPRQGGFLEQYF. The CDR3 DNA reads as TGTGCCAGCAGCCCCAGACAGGGAGGGTTCCTCGAGCAGTACTTC.

CDR3 region: CASSQRGDTSYEQYF. Written as DNA, the CDR3 is TGCGCCAGCAGCCAAAGGGGGGACACCTCCTACGAGCAGTACTTC. The chain uses TRBV4-1 and TRBJ2-7; D is perhaps TRBD1 or TRBD2 (6 bases each). This CDR3 has 15 amino acids. Per the germline V gene, CDR1 is MGHRA and CDR2 is YSYEKL. V lost 2 bases, J lost 0 bases, and 11 bases lay in between.

This clone has more than one count but fewer than ten. V is TRBV7-9 and J is TRBJ2-7, with D hard to call. The CDR3 is 15 residues long. CDR1 is SEHNR and CDR2 is FQNEAQ in the germline V gene (reference sequence). V was cut by 2 bases and J by 0 bases, with 11 bases left in between. The CDR3 loop is CASSLNPARSYEQYF. The DNA for the CDR3 is TGTGCCAGCAGCTTAAATCCAGCCCGCTCCTACGAGCAGTACTTC.

Regarding this clone: Additional DNA sequences in this sample encode the identical CDR3. This sequence joins TRBV6-6 and TRBJ2-1; D gene unclear. V was cut by 2 bases and J by 8 bases, with 4 bases left in between. The CDR3 covers 11 residues. The germline V gene has CDR1 MNHNY and CDR2 SVGAGI (reference sequence). The CDR3 DNA reads TGTGCCAGCAGTTACGGGGATGAGCAGTTCTTC. Amino acid sequence: CASSYGDEQFF.

The chain uses TRBV4-3 and TRBJ2-2; 9 bases match TRBD1. The V segment lost 4 bases and the J segment 4 bases; nucleotides outside the gene matches: 4. This CDR3 is built from 15 residues. Per the germline V gene, CDR1 is LGHNA and CDR2 is YSLEER. The CDR3 coding sequence is TGCGCCAGCAGCCCCGGGACAGGGAGCACCGGGGAGCTGTTTTTT. This codes for CASSPGTGSTGELFF.

The chain couples TRBV14 to TRBJ2-7; D uncertain. The CDR3 has 11 residues. Germline CDR1 SGHDN, CDR2 FVKESK. V gave up 5 bases and J gave up 7 bases, with 9 bases separating them. The CDR3 coding sequence is TGTGCCAGCAGCGCGATGAGGGAGCAGTACTTC. Amino acid sequence: CASSAMREQYF. Using reference TRBV14 and TRBJ2-7 for the parts outside the CDR3, the full variable domain is EAGVTQFPSHSVIEKGQTVTLRCDPISGHDNLYWYRRVMGKEIKFLLHFVKESKQDESGMPNNRFLAERTGGTYSTLKVQPAELEDSGVYFCASSAMREQYFGPGTRLTVT.

The genes are TRBV2 and TRBJ1-3, with no clear D. CDR1 is SNHLY and CDR2 is FYNNEI in the germline V gene. There are 15 residues in the CDR3. Trimming cost V 1 base and J 0 bases, with 7 bases left between them. As DNA, the CDR3 is TGTGCCAGCAGTGAAGGCAGGATCTCTGGAAACACCATATATTTT. It codes for CASSEGRISGNTIYF.

The chain joins TRBV27 to TRBJ2-4; possible D gene TRBD1, 6 bases. Trimming shortened V by 4 bases and J by 6 bases, and 19 bases separated the two germline ends. In germline, CDR1 is MNHEY, CDR2 SMNVEV (reference sequence). The length of the CDR3 is 16 residues. CDR3 DNA sequence: TGTGCCAGCAGTTCATCGGCCCAGGGGCTGGGAAACATTCAGTACTTC. The encoded protein is CASSSSAQGLGNIQYF.

The rearrangement joins TRBV9 to TRBJ1-2, with unresolved D. V shed 3 bases and J shed 3 bases, with 15 bases lying between them. There are 15 residues in the CDR3. Germline V gives CDR1 SGDLS, CDR2 YYNGEE. The CDR3 loop is CASSAFRGADYGYTF. The CDR3 coding sequence is TGTGCCAGCAGCGCCTTCCGAGGCGCAGACTATGGCTACACCTTC. Together with reference TRBV9 and TRBJ1-2, the CDR3 gives the full variable domain: DSGVTQTPKHLITATGQRVTLRCSPRSGDLSVYWYQQSLDQGLQFLIQYYNGEERAKGNILERFSAQQFPDLHSELNLSSLELGDSALYFCASSAFRGADYGYTFGSGTRLTVV.

The rearrangement links TRBV29-1 to TRBJ2-3, with D unclear. Looked up from germline, CDR1 is SQVTM and CDR2 is ANQGSEA. Trimming cost V 4 bases and J 2 bases, with 10 bases left between them. This CDR3 has 13 residues. The CDR3: CSVGVGNTDTQYF. Here the CDR3 DNA reads TGCAGCGTTGGGGTGGGAAACACAGATACGCAGTATTTT.

The chain links TRBV5-6 to TRBJ2-7; 8 bases line up with TRBD1. The ends lost 3 bases at V and 2 bases at J; junction bases unmatched: 4. The germline gives CDR1 SGHDT, CDR2 YYEEEE. This CDR3 spans 14 amino acids. CDR3 amino acids: CASSSYRGAYEQYF. As DNA, the CDR3 is TGTGCCAGCAGCTCCTACAGGGGGGCCTACGAGCAGTACTTC.

This sequence joins TRBV28 and TRBJ2-7; D is ambiguous. The CDR3 sequence is 16 residues long. Trimming removed 1 base from V and 0 bases from J, with 13 bases in between. CDR1 MDHEN and CDR2 SYDVKM come from the germline V gene. Here the CDR3 reads CASSLSVGRPSYEQYF. The CDR3 bases are TGTGCCAGCAGTTTATCAGTGGGAAGACCCTCCTACGAGCAGTACTTC. The entire variable domain, with the rest obtained from reference TRBV28 and TRBJ2-7, is as follows: DVKVTQSSRYLVKRTGEKVFLECVQDMDHENMFWYRQDPGLGLRLIYFSYDVKMKEKGDIPEGYSVSREKKERFSLILESASTNQTSMYLCASSLSVGRPSYEQYFGPGTRLTVT.

This clone was seen once. The chain couples TRBV27 to TRBJ2-3, with 10 bases aligning to TRBD2. V dropped 3 bases and J dropped 1; count of bases not matched to a gene: 7. Looked up from germline, CDR1 is MNHEY and CDR2 is SMNVEV (reference sequence). CDR3 length equals 17 residues. The CDR3 reads CASSFVTLAGGTDTQYF. The DNA for the CDR3 is TGTGCCAGCAGTTTCGTAACCCTAGCGGGAGGCACAGATACGCAGTATTTT.

This clone has a single count. The same CDR3 is also encoded by other DNA sequences in this sample. This chain connects TRBV4-1 to TRBJ2-2, with D maybe TRBD1 (6 bases). V was trimmed by 4 bases and J by 1 base, leaving 7 bases between them. The CDR3 has 14 amino acids. Germline V gene lookup returns CDR1 MGHRA and CDR2 YSYEKL. CDR3 loop: CASSLQGNTGELFF. DNA for the CDR3: TGCGCCAGCAGCCTACAGGGGAACACCGGGGAGCTGTTTTTT.

The rearrangement uses TRBV27 and TRBJ2-1, with 12 bases that match TRBD2. Looked up from germline, CDR1 is MNHEY and CDR2 is SMNVEV (reference sequence). V shed 4 bases, J shed 8 bases, and the junction held 6 bases outside the gene matches. The CDR3 spans 15 residues. CDR3 sequence: CASSSTSGSYYEQFF. The CDR3 nucleotides are TGTGCCAGCAGTTCGACTAGCGGGAGTTACTATGAGCAGTTCTTC.

This chain uses TRBV6-1 with TRBJ2-1; a weak D match, TRBD2 (6 bases). CDR1 is MNHNS and CDR2 is SASEGT in the germline V gene. V lost 1 base to trimming and J lost 2 bases, with 9 bases between them. The CDR3 extends over 15 amino acids. The CDR3 DNA reads TGTGCCAGCAGTGAAGAGCGGGCCCCCTACAATGAGCAGTTCTTC. Protein product: CASSEERAPYNEQFF.

The rearrangement joins TRBV7-9 to TRBJ2-5; D call uncertain. V was cut by 3 bases and J by 9 bases, with 8 bases left in between. Germline-derived CDR1 and CDR2 are SEHNR and FQNEAQ (reference sequence). The CDR3 totals 11 residues. In DNA, the CDR3 is TGTGCCAGCAGCTTCGAAGACCCCCAGTACTTC. Its translation is CASSFEDPQYF. Full variable domain (missing parts from reference TRBV7-9 and TRBJ2-5): DTGVSQNPRHKITKRGQNVTFRCDPISEHNRLYWYRQTLGQGPEFLTYFQNEAQLEKSRLLSDRFSAERPKGSFSTLEIQRTEQGDSAMYLCASSFEDPQYFGPGTRLLVL.

The V call is TRBV6-5, the J call TRBJ1-2; no reliable D call. The CDR3 extends over 15 amino acids. V lost 0 bases and J lost 6, with 14 bases in between. The germline V gene has CDR1 MNHEY and CDR2 SVGAGI. The chain's CDR3 is CASSYSNSLLDGYTF. In DNA, the CDR3 is TGTGCCAGCAGTTACTCGAACTCCCTTCTCGATGGCTACACCTTC.

This chain connects TRBV7-2 to TRBJ2-3; 7 nucleotides line up with TRBD1. CDR1 is SGHTA, CDR2 FQGNSA, per germline. Trimming at V came to 5 bases and at J to 0 bases, leaving 8 bases not matched to a gene. This CDR3 is 16 amino acids long. The DNA of the CDR3 is TGTGCCAGCAGCCTCCGGACAGGAGTTAGCACAGATACGCAGTATTTT. This codes for CASSLRTGVSTDTQYF.